These 9 T cell receptor beta chains were sequenced from one sample in a study of T cell responses to AZD1222 COVID-19 vaccine. TCRdb keeps only in-frame clones here, not all; method: immunoSEQ multiplex PCR. Here the sample spans 55,000 to 75,000 clones, around 79% being singletons. The input for sequencing was peripheral blood, taken on day 0 of MenACWY control vaccination. Every receptor here comes from an adult in good health.

The V and J genes are TRBV5-6 and TRBJ2-2; 8 nucleotides match TRBD2. V shed 2 bases, J shed 4 bases, and the junction held 7 bases outside the gene matches. CDR1 and CDR2 from the germline V gene are SGHDT and YYEEEE. The CDR3 is 16 residues long. The CDR3 coding sequence is TGTGCCAGCAGCTTTTCCGGGACTAGAAGCACCGGGGAGCTGTTTTTT. As protein: CASSFSGTRSTGELFF.

This chain uses TRBV7-8 with TRBJ1-5, with a tentative D call TRBD1 (5 bases). This CDR3 is 15 amino acids long. Germline V gene data show CDR1 as SGHVS and CDR2 as FQNEAQ. The ends were cut back, 5 bases at V and 0 bases at J, with 11 bases in the middle. The CDR3 DNA follows: TGTGCCAGCAGCCCTGGACAAGTTAGCAATCAGCCCCAGCATTTT. This gives the protein CASSPGQVSNQPQHF. Based on the CDR3 plus reference TRBV7-8 and TRBJ1-5, the full variable domain is GAGVSQSPRYKVAKRGQDVALRCDPISGHVSLFWYQQALGQGPEFLTYFQNEAQLDKSGLPSDRFFAERPEGSVSTLKIQRTQQEDSAVYLCASSPGQVSNQPQHFGDGTRLSIL.

The chain uses TRBV18 and TRBJ1-2; 8 nucleotides line up with TRBD1. The V gene end was trimmed by 3 bases and the J gene end by 8 bases; junction bases not matched to a gene: 14. This CDR3 is 16 amino acids long. Looked up from germline, CDR1 is KGHSH and CDR2 is LQKENI. The CDR3 is CASSPDQFGQGKGYTF. In nucleotides, the CDR3 is TGTGCCAGCTCACCGGACCAATTCGGACAGGGAAAGGGCTACACCTTC.

The rearrangement uses TRBV7-8 and TRBJ2-3, with TRBD2 matching over 7 bases. CDR3 length equals 15 residues. V lost 5 bases, J lost 6 bases, and 11 bases stayed unmatched. Germline V gene sequence: CDR1 SGHVS, CDR2 FQNEAQ. The CDR3 reads CASSPLAGVTDTQYF. DNA for the CDR3: TGTGCCAGCAGCCCTCTGGCGGGGGTCACGGATACGCAGTATTTT.

V gene TRBV2 combines with J gene TRBJ1-1; D is unresolved. The germline gives CDR1 SNHLY, CDR2 FYNNEI. The CDR3 is 14 amino acids. Trimming took 2 bases from V and 3 from J, leaving 10 bases between them. CDR3 sequence: CASSESYMDTEAFF. CDR3 nucleotides: TGTGCCAGCAGTGAATCCTATATGGACACTGAAGCTTTCTTT.

Here the CDR3 reads CASRSSGDNEQFF. For the CDR3, the DNA is TGTGCCAGCAGAAGTAGCGGGGACAATGAGCAGTTCTTC. The chain employs TRBV2 and TRBJ2-1; 8 nucleotides agree with TRBD2. Germline V lookup: CDR1 SNHLY, CDR2 FYNNEI. The trim removed 6 bases at V and 5 bases at J, leaving 3 bases unmatched. The CDR3 sequence is 13 residues long.

The chain uses TRBV15 and TRBJ2-3, with 14 bases matching TRBD2. Germline V gene data show CDR1 as LNHNV and CDR2 as YYDKDF (reference sequence). The CDR3 covers 15 residues. V was pared by 8 bases and J by 5 bases, with 6 bases of the junction left unmatched. The chain's CDR3 is CATSPGTSGRDTQYF. The CDR3 region has the DNA TGTGCCACCTCGCCCGGGACTAGCGGGAGAGATACGCAGTATTTT.

V gene TRBV18 combines with J gene TRBJ2-5; D is unclear. The CDR3 consists of 13 residues. Trimming removed 6 bases at V and 2 bases at J, with 10 bases between. Germline assignment: CDR1 KGHSH and CDR2 LQKENI. CDR3 region: CASSRESQETQYF. DNA of the CDR3: TGTGCCAGCTCCAGAGAGAGTCAAGAGACCCAGTACTTC.

The V and J genes are TRBV29-1 and TRBJ1-2; D remains ambiguous. This CDR3 contains 15 residues. From germline, CDR1 is SQVTM and CDR2 ANQGSEA. V lost 1 base and J lost 4, with 16 bases in between. The CDR3 reads CSVEGASPLTYGYTF. As DNA, the CDR3 is TGCAGCGTTGAAGGTGCATCTCCACTGACCTATGGCTACACCTTC.